Detailed here is one TCR beta chain. Its antigen remains unidentified. Base qualities are not at hand, and no much larger clone is one base apart. What the time point label conveys for this sample: baseline before first vaccination. The vaccinee samples were drawn from two UK trials, COV001 and COV002, one of which was a single-blind randomized controlled phase 2/3 trial testing AZD1222 (ChAdOx1 nCoV-19) in healthy adults. For TCRbeta chain sequencing, PBMC samples from trial participants were taken at day 0 and at day 28 after the second dose. The data belong to a study of T cell responses to AZD1222 COVID-19 vaccine (dated by TCRdb to the early 2020s). For the wider study: AZD1222 recipients given second doses at about 4 weeks or at about 12 weeks were pooled, since spike-specific TCR depth and breadth were not found to differ between the two schedules. A total of 233 trial participants underwent TCR sequencing, of whom some 210 received two doses of AZD1222 and about 25 received two doses of the MenACWY control vaccine. Enrollment into the trials was organized by age into subgroups of 18-55, 56-69 and 70-plus years, and those subgroups contained roughly 150, 30 and 60 TCR-sequenced participants, respectively. General conclusions and limits of the study: Conclusions about previously exposed vaccinees are limited, since just five or six AZD1222 recipients were seropositive for SARS-CoV-2 at baseline. Because no day 14 peak-response samples were available, repertoires were characterized only after the peak T cell response. In the small 56-69-year group, the increase in depth fell short of significance, most likely because of low power. Participants were mostly white British and included more females than males, and it was suggested by the authors that clonal diversity may have been underestimated. Spike-specific TCR breadth and depth rose significantly after two AZD1222 doses compared with day 0 and with MenACWY recipients. Reportedly, close to half of the unique spike-specific TCRs recognized epitopes lying outside the regions that are mutated in the B.1.351 and B.1.1.7 variants. The vaccine-associated CD4 TCRs covered the entire spike protein, and the dominant responses fell in regions 160-218 and 743-854.

The CDR3 regions of human TCRbeta chains were subjected to immunosequencing. Per the source publication's procedure: Repertoire TCRs were matched against a reference library of SARS-CoV-2-specific TCRs generated with the MIRA antigen-specificity platform. Breadth was defined as the fraction of unique TCRs that were SARS-CoV-2-associated. Depth was defined as the fraction of total T cells that were SARS-CoV-2-associated. Each spike-specific TCR was assigned to its reactive spike region and to a CD4 or CD8 class using the MIRA data. Log10-transformed breadth and depth values were compared by one-way ANOVA with Sidak's multiple comparisons tests. The table was pulled from immuneACCESS by TCRdb, which kept in-frame rearrangements only. Such tables lose some clones; where checked, under half of the loss comes from unresolved V genes, and the rest has no known cause. That table furnishes V, J and clone size, whereas the DNA furnished D and trimming. The sample table contains some 130,000 clones; only one count was recorded for 85% to 90% of them. Of the sample, roughly 2% falls within the top ten clones.

The CDR3 goes from the cysteine to the phenylalanine over 21 residues. Only the CDR3 region is kept as DNA, spanning 63 bases read in frame from base 1. The germline V gene (reference sequence) provides CDR1 MNHEY and CDR2 SMNVEV. Trimming removed 2 bases from V and 7 bases from J, leaving 33 bases between the germline ends. The sequenced sample was peripheral blood, obtained on day 0 of AZD1222 vaccination. This chain is built from TRBV27 and TRBJ1-3, with the D gene call left open. The sequence was collected from an adult in good health. For the CDR3, the sequence is CASSLLCGRTVPAARGNTIYF. The bases are TGTGCCAGCAGTTTACTTTGCGGGAGAACCGTCCCGGCAGCGAGAGGCAACACCATATATTTT.